The 14 T cell receptor beta chains below all came from one sample that was sequenced in a study of T cells in women clearing cervical HPV infection (dated by TCRdb to between 2018 and 2020). The method was the immunoSEQ multiplex PCR assay. Not all clones reach the TCRdb copy of this immuneACCESS table, which keeps in-frame sequences only. Checked studies attribute under half of the gap to unresolved V genes and leave the rest unexplained. The record for this sample contains approximately 13,000 clones. The leading ten clones occupy under 9% of the sample. Material for sequencing was blood buffy coat. Every receptor here comes from a woman aged 18-70 years with a cervical HPV16 infection that either progressed to CIN3+ or cleared (not recorded which).

Of note for this clone: The read gets to within 3 residues of the CDR3 end, and the germline J gene fills in the rest. V gene TRBV20-1 combines with J gene TRBJ1-4; D unresolved. The CDR3 loop spans 15 amino acids. Germline V gene data show CDR1 as DFQATT and CDR2 as SNEGSKA (reference sequence). Between the trimmed V and J ends, which lost 0 bases and 4 bases, there was a span of 12 bases. The CDR3 sequence: CSARDLAASNEKLFF. The sequenced CDR3 bases are TGCAGTGCTAGAGATTTGGCAGCTAGTAATGAAAAA.

For this clone: The read falls 3 residues short of the CDR3 end, and the missing part is taken from the germline J gene. The J gene is TRBJ2-7, the V gene TRBV6-1; 11 bases are a match to TRBD1. The V gene's germline CDR1 is MNHNS and CDR2 SASEGT. V lost 2 bases and J lost 4; bases outside the gene matches: 4. The CDR3 contains 15 residues. The DNA read from the CDR3 is TGTGCCAGCAGTGAATTAGGGACAGGGGGGTACGAG. Protein product: CASSELGTGGYE. The whole CDR3 protein is CASSELGTGGYEQYF.

As regards this clone: Read data end 3 residues before the CDR3 end; the end is taken from the germline J gene. The chain uses TRBV7-8 and TRBJ1-2, with D tentatively TRBD1 (5 bases). CDR1 and CDR2 (germline): SGHVS, FQNEAQ. The CDR3 is 18 residues long. CDR3 DNA (partial): TGTGCCAGCAGCTTAGCAGGGACTAGCGGGGTGAGCACAGATACC. This sequence encodes CASSLAGTSGVSTDT. The entire CDR3 protein is CASSLAGTSGVSTDTYTF.

In regard to this clone: The missing CDR3 end, 3 residues past where the read stops, is filled in from the germline J gene. The chain uses TRBV28 and TRBJ2-7; the match to TRBD2 covers 8 bases. V gave up 5 bases and J gave up 5 bases; unmatched junction bases: 8. Per the germline V gene, CDR1 is MDHEN and CDR2 is SYDVKM. The length of the CDR3 is 14 residues. CDR3 region: CASSPSGTRDEQYF. The sequenced part of the CDR3 DNA is TGTGCCAGCAGTCCATCCGGGACTAGGGACGAG.

About this clone: The CDR3 end is not reached by the read, which stops 3 residues before it; the germline J gene fills it in. This chain connects TRBV23-1 to TRBJ2-7; D unresolved. TRBV23-1 has ORF status, its function being uncertain. The CDR3 is 15 residues long. V gave up 4 bases and J gave up 0 bases, with 13 bases separating them. The CDR3 here is CASSRHTVPSYEQYF. The sequenced part of the CDR3 DNA is TGCGCCAGCAGTCGACATACGGTTCCCTCCTACGAG.

The sequenced part of the CDR3 DNA is TGTGCCAGCAGTTTATTCCAGGGTGGTGAAAAA. Its protein is CASSLFQGGEK. Given in full, the CDR3 is CASSLFQGGEKLFF. This chain uses TRBV12-3 or TRBV12-4 with TRBJ1-4; a possible D gene is TRBD1 (5 bases). The read falls 3 residues short of the CDR3 end, and the missing part is taken from the germline J gene. Trimming cost V 2 bases and J 7 bases, with 11 bases left between them. The CDR3 spans 14 residues.

Note on this clone: The sequenced fragment ends 3 residues before the CDR3 boundary, so the rest is inferred from the germline J gene. The J gene is TRBJ2-2, the V gene TRBV5-6, with D possibly being TRBD1 or TRBD2 (5 bases each). V lost 7 bases and J lost 2, with 15 bases in between. In germline, CDR1 is SGHDT, CDR2 YYEEEE. The CDR3 has 15 residues. The CDR3 DNA, read in part, is TGTGCCAGCTCCGAGGGGCCATTAAACACCGGGGAG. Its translation: CASSEGPLNTGE. The whole CDR3 sequence is CASSEGPLNTGELFF.

Note on this clone: The read ends 3 residues early relative to the CDR3; the germline J gene fills the gap. The rearrangement joins TRBV7-9 to TRBJ2-3, with a weak D call TRBD1 (6 bases). This CDR3 contains 15 residues. Germline CDR1 is SEHNR and CDR2 is FQNEAQ (reference sequence). The CDR3 bases that were read are TGTGCCAGCAGCTTAGCGTGGACAGAACAAGAGACG. Its protein is CASSLAWTEQET. The full CDR3 is CASSLAWTEQETQYF.

Comment on this clone: The read finishes 3 residues shy of the CDR3 end, and the germline J gene is used to complete it. J is TRBJ2-1 and V is TRBV5-1; 8 bases are shared with TRBD2. Germline V gene data show CDR1 as SGHRS and CDR2 as YFSETQ. The CDR3 loop spans 16 amino acids. V shed 1 base, J shed 5 bases, and the junction held 8 bases outside the gene matches. The sequenced part of the CDR3 DNA is TGCGCCAGCAGCTTGAGAAGCGGGGGCACTCACAATGAG. It encodes CASSLRSGGTHNE. The whole CDR3 protein reads CASSLRSGGTHNEQFF.

Turning to this clone: The read ends 3 residues early relative to the CDR3; the germline J gene fills the gap. The J gene is TRBJ1-6, the V gene TRBV20-1; 10 bases line up with TRBD1. Trimming removed 1 base from V and 0 bases from J; junction bases left unmatched: 9. The CDR3 extends over 19 amino acids. In germline, CDR1 is DFQATT, CDR2 SNEGSKA (reference sequence). CDR3 DNA, as far as it was read: TGCAGTGCTAGAGGGGATTCCGGGACAGGGGTCTCCTATAATTCACCC. This translates into CSARGDSGTGVSYNSP. In full, the CDR3 is CSARGDSGTGVSYNSPLHF.

Comment on this clone: The CDR3 goes on 3 residues after the read ends, and that part is filled in from the germline J gene. V is TRBV7-9 and J is TRBJ2-7, with 8 bases aligning to TRBD1. Trimming at V came to 6 bases and at J to 6 bases, leaving 10 bases not matched to a gene. Per the germline V gene, CDR1 is SEHNR and CDR2 is FQNEAQ (reference sequence). The CDR3 is 14 amino acids. CDR3 DNA (partial): TGTGCCAGCAGTCGAGCATCAGGGGGCCTCGAG. Its protein is CASSRASGGLE. The complete CDR3 reads CASSRASGGLEQYF.

As for this clone: The observed sequence ends 3 residues before the CDR3 terminus, with the missing tail filled in from the germline J gene. The genes are TRBV18 and TRBJ2-5; unclear D gene. V lost 0 bases and J 5 bases, leaving 13 bases between the germline ends. The germline V gene has CDR1 KGHSH and CDR2 LQKENI. This CDR3 is 15 amino acids long. CDR3 protein: CASSPPSLSSETQYF. CDR3 DNA, as far as it was read: TGTGCCAGCTCACCACCGTCCCTCTCGTCGGAGACC.

About this clone: The CDR3 end is not reached by the read, which stops 3 residues before it; the germline J gene fills it in. The V gene is TRBV4-1, the J gene TRBJ1-1; weak D call: TRBD1 (6 bases). Germline loops: CDR1 MGHRA, CDR2 YSYEKL. V dropped 2 bases and J dropped 4 bases, with 20 bases sitting between them. This CDR3 contains 17 residues. The CDR3 spells CASSQPLRGGVFTEAFF. The DNA read from the CDR3 is TGCGCCAGCAGCCAACCCCTGAGGGGGGGTGTGTTCACTGAA.

Regarding this clone: The CDR3 goes on 3 residues after the read ends, and that part is filled in from the germline J gene. The chain uses TRBV6-1 and TRBJ2-3, with D unclear. CDR1 and CDR2 from the germline V gene are MNHNS and SASEGT. The CDR3 consists of 15 residues. CDR3: CASSADGNSNQPQYF. The CDR3 bases that were read are TGTGCCAGCAGTGCCGATGGAAATAGCAATCAGCCG.